The 9 T cell receptor beta chains presented below share a single source sample, sequenced in a study of blood T cell repertoires in COVID-19. Sequenced by immunoSEQ multiplex PCR; TCRdb stores in-frame clones only, minus some. The table has some 200,000 clones, roughly 80% seen once; the top ten hold roughly a tenth. Sequenced material: peripheral blood. The origin of the receptors is a woman over 75 with acute or convalescent COVID-19.

A word on this clone: Additional DNA sequences in this sample encode the identical CDR3. The chain recombines TRBV12-3 or TRBV12-4 with TRBJ1-1; tentatively, D is TRBD1 (5 bases). This CDR3 is built from 13 residues. Between the trimmed V and J ends, which lost 3 bases and 4 bases, there was a span of 9 bases. In DNA form, the CDR3 reads TGTGCCAGCAGTTTTGGGGCCGGCACTGAAGCTTTCTTT. Translating gives CASSFGAGTEAFF.

The chain joins TRBV29-1 to TRBJ1-3; D not resolved. Trimming pared 4 bases from V and 4 bases from J, leaving 11 bases between. The CDR3 is 13 residues long. The germline CDR1 and CDR2 sequences are SQVTM and ANQGSEA. The CDR3: CSVALDPGNTIYF. CDR3 DNA: TGCAGCGTTGCGTTAGATCCAGGAAACACCATATATTTT. The variable domain in full, with the rest retrieved from reference TRBV29-1 and TRBJ1-3, is SAVISQKPSRDICQRGTSLTIQCQVDSQVTMMFWYRQQPGQSLTLIATANQGSEATYESGFVIDKFPISRPNLTFSTLTVSNMSPEDSSIYLCSVALDPGNTIYFGEGSWLTVV.

This clone was picked up a small number of times. The CDR3 here is CASSDKTGFSTGELFF. CDR3 bases: TGCGCCAGCAGTGATAAGACAGGGTTTAGCACCGGGGAGCTGTTTTTT. J is TRBJ2-2 and V is TRBV10-1; TRBD1 agrees at 7 bases. The CDR3 loop spans 16 amino acids. The ends lost 3 bases at V and 4 bases at J; junction bases unmatched: 8. Germline CDR1 is WNHNN and CDR2 is SYGVQD (reference sequence).

Details on this clone: At one end, the junction sequence differs from germline, possibly due to a read error. J is TRBJ1-1 and V is TRBV28; D is possibly TRBD1 (6 bases). Germline V lookup: CDR1 MDHEN, CDR2 SYDVKM. This CDR3 region has 14 residues. The chain's CDR3 is CASSSRTRGTERDF. The DNA of the CDR3 is TGTGCCAGCAGTTCCCGGACTAGGGGGACGGAACGGGACTTT.

The gene calls are TRBV10-3 and TRBJ2-7, with TRBD2 matching over 13 bases. From germline, CDR1 is ENHRY and CDR2 SYGVKD. V lost 3 bases and J lost 0; bases outside the gene matches: 8. The CDR3 runs to 18 residues. CDR3 loop: CAISDPGLAGAHSYEQYF. Written as DNA, the CDR3 is TGTGCCATCAGTGACCCCGGACTAGCGGGGGCCCACTCCTACGAGCAGTACTTC.

The chain combines TRBV29-1 with TRBJ1-2; 7 bases are shared with TRBD1. CDR3 size: 12 residues. V shed 7 bases and J 4 bases; nucleotides not matched to a gene: 6. Germline V gene lookup returns CDR1 SQVTM and CDR2 ANQGSEA. The CDR3 sequence is CSARDSVYGYTF. CDR3 bases: TGCAGCGCCCGGGACAGCGTCTATGGCTACACCTTC.

V gene TRBV5-1 combines with J gene TRBJ2-5, with D tentatively TRBD2 (6 bases). The CDR3 spans 18 residues. The ends were cut back, 0 bases at V and 2 bases at J, with 20 bases in the middle. CDR1 is SGHRS and CDR2 is YFSETQ in the germline V gene. The CDR3 protein is CASSLAMGRASDQETQYF. The CDR3 region has the DNA TGCGCCAGCAGCTTGGCAATGGGTCGGGCTAGCGATCAAGAGACCCAGTACTTC.

The chain recombines TRBV29-1 with TRBJ2-1; 9 bases line up with TRBD2. CDR3 length equals 15 residues. V lost 6 bases and J lost 5; bases outside the gene matches: 11. The germline V gene encodes CDR1 SQVTM and CDR2 ANQGSEA. CDR3 region: CSVEGAGGKNNEQFF. CDR3 DNA sequence: TGCAGCGTCGAGGGGGCGGGAGGGAAAAACAATGAGCAGTTCTTC.

This sequence joins TRBV3-1 (or the pseudogene TRBV3-2) and TRBJ1-1; the D gene is possibly TRBD1 (5 bases). V dropped 4 bases and J dropped 5 bases, with 11 bases sitting between them. Germline V gene sequence: CDR1 LGHDT, CDR2 YNNKEL (reference sequence). There are 13 residues in the CDR3. CDR3: CASSLGGLTEAFF. The DNA of the CDR3 is TGTGCCAGCAGCCTGGGGGGGTTGACTGAAGCTTTCTTT.